This TCR beta chain was documented in a study of blood T cell repertoires in COVID-19. Across the whole study: From the United States, Italy and Spain came samples of acute and convalescent COVID-19. T cells, B-cell-depleted T cells, or PBMCs supplied cDNA or gDNA.

This clone was picked up one time. As handled by the study authors: Scientists estimated how many nucleated cells there were by amplifying reference gene primers. Sequenced by immunoSEQ multiplex PCR; TCRdb stores in-frame clones only, minus some. Clone size and V and J calls were adopted from that table, with D and trimming inferred from the DNA. This sample has more than 150,000 clones; about four fifths occur once, and the top ten carry around 13%. Sequenced sample: peripheral blood. This sequence was found in an elderly woman with acute or convalescent COVID-19.

CDR3 DNA sequence: TGTGCCAGCAGCTTAGTGGGGACTAGCGGATCCAATGAGCAGTTCTTC. This codes for CASSLVGTSGSNEQFF. The rearrangement links TRBV7-2 to TRBJ2-1; the match to TRBD2 covers 11 bases. The CDR3 covers 16 residues. Trimming took 1 base from V and 6 from J; bases not matched to a gene: 5. From germline, CDR1 is SGHTA and CDR2 FQGNSA.